Detailed here is one T cell receptor (beta chain). The antigen is not known. Germline loops: CDR1 MNHEY, CDR2 SMNVEV (reference sequence). This CDR3 comprises 15 residues. V lost 8 bases, J lost 3 bases, and 10 bases stayed unmatched. This sample stems from a study of cytomegalovirus exposure and HLA in healthy donors. Points from the study as a whole: Among TCR beta chains, those listed as cytomegalovirus-associated numbered over 150. Earlier results showed most TCR beta V segments being productive about 87% or about 30% of the time.

This PCR relied on a set of 60 Vbeta primers and 13 Jbeta primers. Sequencing was performed with immunoSEQ multiplex PCR; in TCRdb, only in-frame clones are kept and a portion is missing. Here the sample spans some 110,000 clones, more than 60% being singletons. The rearrangement uses TRBV27 and TRBJ2-1, with 7 positions matching TRBD1. The source is a man aged 18 to 29 in good health and CMV-seronegative. Sequenced sample: PBMCs. Written as DNA, the CDR3 is TGTGCCAGCGCCTCGGACAGGCAACTCTACAATGAGCAGTTCTTC. Its protein product is CASASDRQLYNEQFF.